This T cell receptor beta chain came from a study of neoadjuvant anti-PD-1 for oral cavity cancer. Study context: Patients mostly received three to four biweekly nivolumab doses at 3 mg/kg before surgery. Patients without progression received a fourth nivolumab dose around day 43, then surgical resection on days 50-56.

Generated by immunoSEQ multiplex PCR, the TCRdb table keeps only in-frame clones and is missing some. The data contain tens of thousands of clones, around 80% of them seen just once; the ten biggest clones take up around 3.2%. V lost 0 bases to trimming and J lost 4 bases, with 9 bases between them. CDR1 and CDR2 (germline): MNHEY, SVGAGI. CDR3 size: 14 residues. The patients had HPV-negative, locally advanced oral cavity squamous cell carcinoma. No culture or expansion preceded analysis of these blood cells. This specimen consisted of PBMCs, obtained before nivolumab (anti-PD-1) treatment. J is TRBJ1-1 and V is TRBV6-5; no clear D gene. The clonotype originates from a person aged 35 to 85 with oral cavity squamous cell carcinoma. The CDR3 DNA follows: TGTGCCAGCAGTTACTCGTATGAGGTCACTGAAGCTTTCTTT. Encoded protein: CASSYSYEVTEAFF.